A selection of T cell receptor beta chains follows, all from one sample in a study of T cell repertoires in cytomegalovirus infection. TCRdb reprocessed the reads with MiXCR, giving one entry per CDR3 protein. In the table there are approximately 770,000 distinct CDR3 sequences, around 29% of which are singletons. These receptors have no identified antigens. This material consisted of cultured CD8+ T cells from PBMCs, taken from culture after CMV antigen stimulation. These receptors were taken from a human donor in good health (CMV status not recorded). Some clones in this sample may be carry-over from other donors' samples. Both conserved end residues are part of each CDR3. A D gene is named only where the DNA matches it firmly. The size of a clone is reported for some rows only, either as once, few or many, or as a class for expanded clones.

many	TRBJ2-7	TRBV7-6	TRBD1	CASSLTGGSSYEQYF	TGTGCCAGCAGCTTAACAGGGGGCAGCTCCTACGAGCAGTACTTC
.	TRBJ1-1	TRBV11-2	.	CATTLEGGSAFF	TGTGCCACCACTTTAGAGGGAGGGTCGGCTTTCTTT
few	TRBJ1-1	TRBV7-9	.	CASSFPGQRPNTEAFF	TGTGCCAGCAGCTTCCCCGGACAGAGACCGAACACTGAAGCTTTCTTT
.	TRBJ1-1	TRBV28	TRBD1	CASGGTVANTEAFF	TGTGCCAGCGGGGGGACAGTAGCCAACACTGAAGCTTTCTTT
.	TRBJ2-3	TRBV6-1	TRBD1	CASSAHLGQDTDTQYF	TGTGCCAGCAGTGCCCACCTGGGACAGGACACAGATACGCAGTATTTT
few	TRBJ2-1	TRBV6-2/TRBV6-3	TRBD2	CASKAAGGNNEQFF	TGTGCCAGCAAGGCAGCGGGGGGTAACAATGAGCAGTTCTTC
.	TRBJ2-1	TRBV7-2	TRBD2	CASSLGFWTSGEGYEQFF	TGTGCCAGCAGCTTAGGGTTTTGGACTAGCGGGGAGGGGTATGAGCAGTTCTTC
few	TRBJ2-2	TRBV4-1	TRBD2	CASSQDSLAGGTNTGELFF	TGCGCCAGCAGCCAAGATTCCCTAGCGGGGGGAACGAACACCGGGGAGCTGTTTTTT
.	TRBJ2-4	TRBV4-3	.	CASSQDPPKPKNIQYF	TGCGCCAGCAGCCAAGATCCCCCGAAACCCAAAAACATTCAGTACTTC
.	TRBJ1-5	TRBV12-3/TRBV12-4	.	CASSTTVRNQPQHF	TGTGCCAGCAGTACGACAGTCCGCAATCAGCCCCAGCATTTT
.	TRBJ2-2	TRBV3-1	.	CASSHPLDTGELFF	TGTGCCAGCAGCCACCCCTTGGACACCGGGGAGCTGTTTTTT
.	TRBJ1-1	TRBV27	TRBD1	CASSSLRQGGTEAFF	TGTGCCAGCAGTTCGCTGAGACAGGGCGGCACTGAAGCTTTCTTT
few	TRBJ1-1	TRBV6-1	.	CASSYYRGSTEAFF	TGTGCCAGCAGTTATTATCGAGGCAGCACTGAAGCTTTCTTT
.	TRBJ2-5	TRBV28	.	CASSWDEVLRETQYF	TGTGCCAGCAGTTGGGACGAAGTCCTTAGGGAGACCCAGTACTTC
.	TRBJ2-1	TRBV6-2/TRBV6-3	TRBD1	CASRQDRTGLFGEQFF	TGTGCCAGCAGGCAGGATCGGACAGGGTTGTTTGGTGAGCAGTTCTTC
many	TRBJ2-3	TRBV6-1	.	CASSETHFTDTQYF	TGTGCCAGCAGTGAAACCCACTTCACAGATACGCAGTATTTT